The clone carrying this T cell receptor beta chain is categorized as medium-sized. TCRdb called the 5' RACE reads again in MiXCR, with one record for every CDR3 protein. The table includes approximately 11,000 distinct CDR3 sequences, about 3.7% detected once. The sample's time point: sample taken at primary tumor resection. Material for sequencing was whole RNA from tumor, nontumor lung or frozen PBMC, left unsorted. Patients with untreated early-stage non-small cell lung cancer, numbering roughly 69, were the donors. The sample is drawn from a study of spatial heterogeneity in lung cancer. Deletions cut 1 base from V and 9 bases from J, with 15 bases between. The CDR3 loop spans 14 amino acids. Germline V gene data show CDR1 as MNHNS and CDR2 as SASEGT.

The receptor's source is a male donor with early-stage non-small cell lung cancer. The starting material was normal lung tissue next to the tumor, obtained at surgery. This chain connects TRBV6-1 to TRBJ1-1; tentative D call: TRBD1 (5 bases). The CDR3, as DNA: TGTGCCAGCAGTGAAGACGGGGGTACCGGGAAAGCTTTCTTT. It specifies CASSEDGGTGKAFF.